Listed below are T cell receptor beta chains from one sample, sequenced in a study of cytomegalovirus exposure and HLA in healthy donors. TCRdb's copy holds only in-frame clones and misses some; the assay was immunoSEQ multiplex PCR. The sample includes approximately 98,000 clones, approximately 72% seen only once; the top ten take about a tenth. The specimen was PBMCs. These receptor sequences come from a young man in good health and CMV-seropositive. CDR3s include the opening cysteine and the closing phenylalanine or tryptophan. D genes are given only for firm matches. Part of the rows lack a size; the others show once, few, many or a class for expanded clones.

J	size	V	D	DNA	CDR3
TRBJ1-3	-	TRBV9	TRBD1	TGTGCCAGCAGCGTAGCTCCGACAGGGGCTCCCCCGAACTCTGGAAACACCATATATTTT	CASSVAPTGAPPNSGNTIYF
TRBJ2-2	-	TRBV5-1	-	TGCGCCAGCAGCTTGAACATGCAGAACACCGGGGAGCTGTTTTTT	CASSLNMQNTGELFF
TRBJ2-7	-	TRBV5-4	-	TGTGCCAGCAGCCCGCCCGGCGGGGGCGACGAGCAGTACTTC	CASSPPGGGDEQYF
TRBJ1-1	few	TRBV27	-	TGTGCCAGCAGTTTACGGACAAGCACTGAAGCTTTCTTT	CASSLRTSTEAFF
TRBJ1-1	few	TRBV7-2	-	TGTGCCAGCAGCCAACAAACAGGGACCGGAGCTTTCTTT	CASSQQTGTGAFF
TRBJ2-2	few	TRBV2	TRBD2	TGTGCCAGCAGTGACAAGCGGGGGGTCATCGGGGAGCTGTTTTTT	CASSDKRGVIGELFF
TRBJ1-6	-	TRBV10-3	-	TGTGCCATCAGTGACGGACCCCAGGGCACCCTCCACTTT	CAISDGPQGTLHF
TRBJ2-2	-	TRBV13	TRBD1	TGTGCCAGCAGCTCCCACAGGGGCACTAACGGGGAGCTGTTTTTT	CASSSHRGTNGELFF
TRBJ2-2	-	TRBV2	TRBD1	TGTGCCAGCAGTCCGGACAGGGGGCGCGTCGGGGAGCTGTTTTTT	CASSPDRGRVGELFF
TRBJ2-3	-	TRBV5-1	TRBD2	TGCGCCAGCAGCCCAGGACTAGCACCGGCACTGAATACGCAGTATTTT	CASSPGLAPALNTQYF
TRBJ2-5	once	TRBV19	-	TGTGCCAGTAAGGCGACAGAAATGGAGACCCAGTACTTC	CASKATEMETQYF
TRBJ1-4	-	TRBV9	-	TGTGCCAGCTCCAGGGCCCTCGGGGAAAAACTGTTTTTT	CASSRALGEKLFF
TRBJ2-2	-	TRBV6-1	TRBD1	TGTGCCAGCAGTGGGCTGAAGGGGGCTACCGGGGAGCTGTTTTTT	CASSGLKGATGELFF
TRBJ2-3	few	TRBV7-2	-	TGTGCCAGCAGCTTAGCTAGGCGACAGACAGATACGCAGTATTTT	CASSLARRQTDTQYF
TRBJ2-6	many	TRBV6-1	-	TGTGCCAGCAGTGGCGGACAGTCTGGGGCCAACGTCCTGACTTTC	CASSGGQSGANVLTF
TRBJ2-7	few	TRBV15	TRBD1	TGTGCCACCAGCGGAAGACGGGACAGGGTGAACTACGAGCAGTACTTC	CATSGRRDRVNYEQYF
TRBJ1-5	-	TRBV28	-	TGTGCCAGCCGCCGAGGTTACGATCAGCCCCAGCATTTT	CASRRGYDQPQHF
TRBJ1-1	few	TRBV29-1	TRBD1	TGCAGCGTCGCCTCAGGGGGGATGGACCTGAACACTGAAGCTTTCTTT	CSVASGGMDLNTEAFF
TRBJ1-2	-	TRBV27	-	TGTGCCAGCAGTTCGGGACAAGGTGGCTACACCTTC	CASSSGQGGYTF
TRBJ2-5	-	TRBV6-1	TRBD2	TGTGCCAGCAGTGACCCTGGGGCAGCGGGGAAAAAAGAGACCCAGTACTTC	CASSDPGAAGKKETQYF
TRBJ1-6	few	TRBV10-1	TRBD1	TGCGCCAGCATTACGGGACAGGTGGATTCACCCCTCCACTTT	CASITGQVDSPLHF
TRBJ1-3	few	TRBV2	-	TGTGCCAGCAGTGTTAGGGACACCTACTCTGGAAACACCATATATTTT	CASSVRDTYSGNTIYF
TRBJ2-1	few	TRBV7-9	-	TGTGCCAGCAGCTTACCATACAGCTCCTACAATGAGCAGTTCTTC	CASSLPYSSYNEQFF
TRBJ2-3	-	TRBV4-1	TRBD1	TGCGCCAGCAGCCACATAACAGGGGAAAGCACAGATACGCAGTATTTT	CASSHITGESTDTQYF
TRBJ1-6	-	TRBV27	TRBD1	TGTGCCAGCAGTCCTCGACAGGGTCTAAATTCACCCCTCCACTTT	CASSPRQGLNSPLHF
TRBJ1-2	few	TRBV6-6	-	TGTGCCAGCAGTTATTCGAAAGGGGCCTATGGCTACACCTTC	CASSYSKGAYGYTF
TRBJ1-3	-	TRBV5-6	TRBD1	TGTGCCAGCAGCTTGGTCGACAGGGTCTCTGGAAACACCATATATTTT	CASSLVDRVSGNTIYF
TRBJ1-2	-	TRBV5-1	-	TGCGCCAGCAGCTTGGGGTTCCAGTCCTATGGCTACACCTTC	CASSLGFQSYGYTF
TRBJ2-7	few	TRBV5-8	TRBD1	TGTGCCAGCAGCCTAGGACAGGGTCTAACCTACGAGCAGTACTTC	CASSLGQGLTYEQYF
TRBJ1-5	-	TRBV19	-	TGTGCCAGTAGTACTCGTAGTAGCAATCAGCCCCAGCATTTT	CASSTRSSNQPQHF
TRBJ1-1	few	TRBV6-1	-	TGTGCCAGCAGTGATACGAGGGGGGGCACTGAAGCTTTCTTT	CASSDTRGGTEAFF
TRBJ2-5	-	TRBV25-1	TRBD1	TGTGCCAGCAGTGCGAGGGGGCGGGAGACCCAGTACTTC	CASSARGRETQYF
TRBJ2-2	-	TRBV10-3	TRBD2	TGTGCCATCAGTGAATGGGGGACTAGCGGGGCTCGGAACACCGGGGAGCTGTTTTTT	CAISEWGTSGARNTGELFF
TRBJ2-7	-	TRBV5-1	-	TGCGCCAGCAGCGGTCCGGCGGGGGCCGAATACGAGCAGTACTTC	CASSGPAGAEYEQYF
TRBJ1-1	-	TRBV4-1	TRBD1	TGCGCCAGCAGCCAAGAAGGGCAGGGGGTAGGGAGCACTGAAGCTTTCTTT	CASSQEGQGVGSTEAFF
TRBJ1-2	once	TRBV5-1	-	TGCGCCAGCAGCTTGGCCAGGCAGGGGTATGGCTACACCTTC	CASSLARQGYGYTF
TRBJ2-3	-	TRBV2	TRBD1	TGTGCCAGCGAGGACAGGCAAAACACAGATACGCAGTATTTT	CASEDRQNTDTQYF
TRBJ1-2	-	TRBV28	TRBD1	TGTGCCAGCAGTTTAACGGGACAGGGGGCCGAAGGCTACACCTTC	CASSLTGQGAEGYTF
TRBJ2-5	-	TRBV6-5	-	TGTGCCAGCAGTTTTCGACTAGTTTATGAGACCCAGTACTTC	CASSFRLVYETQYF